This TCR beta chain was sequenced in a study of CD8 T cells in ankylosing spondylitis. Study-wide findings and caveats: About 8 highly homologous variants formed a TCR beta motif that appeared characteristic of ankylosing spondylitis blood.

TCRdb fed the 5' RACE reads into MiXCR, producing one record per CDR3 protein. In the table there are over 700,000 distinct CDR3 sequences, around 20% of which are singletons. There are many counts of this clonotype. What it binds is not known. The germline V and J ends were trimmed by 0 bases and 0 bases, with 7 bases remaining between them. The germline CDR1 and CDR2 sequences are SGDLS and YYNGEE. CDR3 length: 15 amino acids. The TCR was taken from a male donor with ankylosing spondylitis. The sample taken for sequencing was blood, either unsorted or a sorted T cell fraction (not recorded which). The chain couples TRBV9 to TRBJ1-3; D remains unclear. The CDR3: CASSVGSASGNTIYF. The DNA of the CDR3 is TGTGCCAGCAGCGTAGGAAGCGCCTCTGGAAACACCATATATTTT.